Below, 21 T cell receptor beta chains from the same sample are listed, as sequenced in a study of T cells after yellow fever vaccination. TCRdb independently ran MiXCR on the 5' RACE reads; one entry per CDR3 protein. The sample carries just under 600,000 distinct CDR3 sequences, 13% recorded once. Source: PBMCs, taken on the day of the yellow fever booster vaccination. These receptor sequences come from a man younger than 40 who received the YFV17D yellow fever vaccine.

The CDR3 is CASSKRWDTQYF. Here the CDR3 DNA reads TGTGCCAGCAGCAAACGATGGGATACGCAGTATTTT. The J gene is TRBJ2-3, the V gene TRBV5-6; no definite D call. Between the trimmed V and J ends, which lost 4 bases and 6 bases, there was a span of 9 bases. CDR3 length: 12 amino acids. Germline V gene sequence: CDR1 SGHDT, CDR2 YYEEEE.

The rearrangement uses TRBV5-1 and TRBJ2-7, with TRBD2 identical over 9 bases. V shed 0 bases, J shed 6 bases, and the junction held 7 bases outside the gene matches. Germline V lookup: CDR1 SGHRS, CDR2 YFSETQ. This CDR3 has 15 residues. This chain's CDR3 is CASSLEVAGDVEQYF. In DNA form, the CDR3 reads TGCGCCAGCAGCTTGGAGGTAGCGGGAGATGTCGAGCAGTACTTC.

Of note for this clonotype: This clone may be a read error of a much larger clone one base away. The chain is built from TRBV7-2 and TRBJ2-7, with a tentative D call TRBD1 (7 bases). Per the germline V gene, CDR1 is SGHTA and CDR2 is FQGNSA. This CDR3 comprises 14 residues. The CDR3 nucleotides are TGTGACAGCAGCTCCCAGGGGGGATCCGTTGAGCAGTACTTC. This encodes CDSSSQGGSVEQYF.

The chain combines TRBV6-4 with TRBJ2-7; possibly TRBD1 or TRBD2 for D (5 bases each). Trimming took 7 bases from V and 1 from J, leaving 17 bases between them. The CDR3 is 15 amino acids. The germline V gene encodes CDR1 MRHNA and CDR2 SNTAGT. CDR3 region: CASNLQDSRSYEQYF. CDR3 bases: TGTGCCAGCAACCTACAGGACTCAAGATCCTACGAGCAGTACTTC.

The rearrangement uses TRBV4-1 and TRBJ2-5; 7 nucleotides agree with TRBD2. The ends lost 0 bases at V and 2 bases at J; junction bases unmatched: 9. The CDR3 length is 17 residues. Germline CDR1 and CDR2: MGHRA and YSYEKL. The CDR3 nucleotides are TGCGCCAGCAGCCAAGATCCCCCTGGTAGCGGGCAAGAGACCCAGTACTTC. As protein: CASSQDPPGSGQETQYF.

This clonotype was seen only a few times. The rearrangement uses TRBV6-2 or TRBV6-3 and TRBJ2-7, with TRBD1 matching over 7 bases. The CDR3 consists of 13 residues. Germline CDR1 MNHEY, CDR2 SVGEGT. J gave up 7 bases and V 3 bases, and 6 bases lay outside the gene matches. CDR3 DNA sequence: TGTGCCAGCAGTTATACACAGGGGTGGGAGCAGTACTTC. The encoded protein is CASSYTQGWEQYF.

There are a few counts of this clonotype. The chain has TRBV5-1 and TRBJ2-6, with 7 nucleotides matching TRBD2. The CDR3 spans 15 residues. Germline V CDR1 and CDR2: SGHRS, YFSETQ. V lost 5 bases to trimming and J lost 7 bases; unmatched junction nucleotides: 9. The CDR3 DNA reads TGCGCCAGCAGTAGCGGCGGGGGAGATGCCAACGTCCTGACTTTC. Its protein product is CASSSGGGDANVLTF.

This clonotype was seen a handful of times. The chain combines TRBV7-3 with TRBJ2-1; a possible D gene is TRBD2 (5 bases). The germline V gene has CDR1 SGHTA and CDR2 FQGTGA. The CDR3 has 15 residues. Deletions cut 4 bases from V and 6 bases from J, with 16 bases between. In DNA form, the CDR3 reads TGTGCCAGCAGCTCCGGGATCCGTCCCCCCAATGAGCAGTTCTTC. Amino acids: CASSSGIRPPNEQFF.

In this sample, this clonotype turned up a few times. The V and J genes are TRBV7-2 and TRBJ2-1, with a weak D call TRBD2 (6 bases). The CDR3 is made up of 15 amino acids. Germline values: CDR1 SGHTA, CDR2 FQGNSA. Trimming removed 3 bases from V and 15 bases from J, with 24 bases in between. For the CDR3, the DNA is TGTGCCAGCAGCTTCGGCGTAGCGGACCCCCCCGGGGGGTTCTTC. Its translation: CASSFGVADPPGGFF.

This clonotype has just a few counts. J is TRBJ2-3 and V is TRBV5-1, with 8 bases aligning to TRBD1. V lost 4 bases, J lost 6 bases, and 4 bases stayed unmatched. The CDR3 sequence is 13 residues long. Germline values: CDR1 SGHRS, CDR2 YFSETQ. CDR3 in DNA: TGCGCCAGCAGCGTAGGACAGGGCGATACGCAGTATTTT. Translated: CASSVGQGDTQYF. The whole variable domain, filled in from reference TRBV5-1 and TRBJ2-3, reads KAGVTQTPRYLIKTRGQQVTLSCSPISGHRSVSWYQQTPGQGLQFLFEYFSETQRNKGNFPGRFSGRQFSNSRSEMNVSTLELGDSALYLCASSVGQGDTQYFGPGTRLTVL.

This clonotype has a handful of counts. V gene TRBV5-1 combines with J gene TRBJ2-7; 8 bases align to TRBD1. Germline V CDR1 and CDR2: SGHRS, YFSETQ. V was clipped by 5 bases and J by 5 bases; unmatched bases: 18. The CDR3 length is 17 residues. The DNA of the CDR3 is TGCGCCAGCAGAGTAATCTTACGTGGGCAGGGGGCTGACGAGCAGTACTTC. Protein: CASRVILRGQGADEQYF.

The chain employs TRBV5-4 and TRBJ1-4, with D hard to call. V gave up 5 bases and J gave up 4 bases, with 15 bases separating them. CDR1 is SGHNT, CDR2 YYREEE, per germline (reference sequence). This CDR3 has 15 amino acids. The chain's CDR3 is CASSGGQSSNEKLFF. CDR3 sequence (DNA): TGTGCCAGCAGTGGTGGGCAGAGCAGTAATGAAAAACTGTTTTTT.

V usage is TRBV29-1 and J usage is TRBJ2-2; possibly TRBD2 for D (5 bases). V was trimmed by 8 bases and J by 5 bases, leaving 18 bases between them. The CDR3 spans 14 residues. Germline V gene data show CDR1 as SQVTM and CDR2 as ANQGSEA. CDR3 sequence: CSILKWGDTGELFF. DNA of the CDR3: TGCAGCATTCTAAAGTGGGGAGATACCGGGGAGCTGTTTTTT.

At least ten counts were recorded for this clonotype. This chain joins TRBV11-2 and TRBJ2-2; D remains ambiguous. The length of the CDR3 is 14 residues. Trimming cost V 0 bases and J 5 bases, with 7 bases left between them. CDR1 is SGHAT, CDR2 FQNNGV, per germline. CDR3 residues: CASSLDLGTGELFF. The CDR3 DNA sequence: TGTGCCAGCAGCTTAGATCTTGGGACCGGGGAGCTGTTTTTT.

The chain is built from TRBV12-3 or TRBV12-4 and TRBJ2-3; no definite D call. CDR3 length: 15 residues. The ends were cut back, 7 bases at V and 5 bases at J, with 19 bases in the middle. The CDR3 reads CASIPPDVPLDTQYF. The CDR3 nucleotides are TGTGCCAGCATTCCCCCGGACGTTCCGCTAGATACGCAGTATTTT.

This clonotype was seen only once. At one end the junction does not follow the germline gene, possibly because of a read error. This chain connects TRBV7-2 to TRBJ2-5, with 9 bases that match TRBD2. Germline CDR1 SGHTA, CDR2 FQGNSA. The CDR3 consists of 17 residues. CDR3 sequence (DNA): TGTGTCAGCAGCTTAAGGCATAGCGGGAGCCCTCAAGAGACCCAGTACTTC. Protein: CVSSLRHSGSPQETQYF. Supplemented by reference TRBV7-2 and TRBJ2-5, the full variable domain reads GAGVSQSPSNKVTEKGKDVELRCDPISGHTALYWYRQSLGQGLEFLIYFQGNSAPDKSGLPSDRFSAERTGGSVSTLTIQRTQQEDSAVYLCVSSLRHSGSPQETQYFGPGTRLLVL.

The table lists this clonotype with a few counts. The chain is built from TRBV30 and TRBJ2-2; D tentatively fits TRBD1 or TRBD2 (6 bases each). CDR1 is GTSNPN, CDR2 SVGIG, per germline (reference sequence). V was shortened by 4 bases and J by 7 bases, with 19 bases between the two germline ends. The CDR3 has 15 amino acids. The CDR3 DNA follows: TGTGCCTGGACACGACCCAGGACAGCGGGCGGGGAGCTGTTTTTT. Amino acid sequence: CAWTRPRTAGGELFF. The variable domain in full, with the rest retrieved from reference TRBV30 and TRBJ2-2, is SQTIHQWPATLVQPVGSPLSLECTVEGTSNPNLYWYRQAAGRGLQLLFYSVGIGQISSEVPQNLSASRPQDRQFILSSKKLLLSDSGFYLCAWTRPRTAGGELFFGEGSRLTVL.

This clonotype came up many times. The CDR3, as DNA: TGTGCCAGCAGCTTGGGGCCCGGGACTTCCTACAATGAGCAGTTCTTC. It encodes CASSLGPGTSYNEQFF. The V call is TRBV5-4, the J call TRBJ2-1, with D perhaps matching TRBD2 (6 bases). The CDR3 has 16 residues. V was trimmed by 0 bases and J by 1 base, leaving 11 bases between them. Germline-derived CDR1 and CDR2 are SGHNT and YYREEE (reference sequence).

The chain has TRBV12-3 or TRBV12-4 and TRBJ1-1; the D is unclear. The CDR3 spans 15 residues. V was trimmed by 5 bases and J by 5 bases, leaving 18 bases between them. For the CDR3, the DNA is TGTGCCAGCAGTCCTGAAACCTTCGTGGGAACTGAAGCTTTCTTT. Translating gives CASSPETFVGTEAFF.

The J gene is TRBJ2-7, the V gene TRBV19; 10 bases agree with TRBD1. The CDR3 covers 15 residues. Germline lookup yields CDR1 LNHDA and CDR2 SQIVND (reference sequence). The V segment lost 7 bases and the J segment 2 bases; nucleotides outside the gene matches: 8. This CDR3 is CASTHAGQGTYEQYF. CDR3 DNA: TGTGCCAGTACCCATGCGGGACAGGGGACCTACGAGCAGTACTTC.

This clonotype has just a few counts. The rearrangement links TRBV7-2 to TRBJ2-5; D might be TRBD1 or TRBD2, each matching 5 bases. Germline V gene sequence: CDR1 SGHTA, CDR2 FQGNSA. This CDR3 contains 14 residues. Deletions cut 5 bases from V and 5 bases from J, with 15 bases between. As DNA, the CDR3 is TGTGCCAGCAGCCCTGGGGGTGCGAGGGAGACCCAGTACTTC. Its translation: CASSPGGARETQYF.